One and the same sample provided the 9 T cell receptor beta chains below, sequenced in a study of T cells after posttransplantation cyclophosphamide. TCRdb's copy holds only in-frame clones and misses some; the assay was immunoSEQ multiplex PCR. The record shows 14,000 or so clones for this sample, with no singletons present. Treatment was busulfan-fludarabine conditioning, a marrow graft, and cyclophosphamide on days +3 and +4. The sample was PBMCs, taken around 1,200 days after allogeneic stem cell transplant with posttransplant cyclophosphamide. The receptors were sampled from a female patient between 40 and 55 years old who received an allogeneic stem cell transplant from a related donor, was CMV-positive, and had no GVHD. A share of the T cells may be of graft donor origin.

This clone occurred a few times. The gene calls are TRBV5-1 and TRBJ2-2, with 7 bases that match TRBD1. The CDR3 consists of 16 residues. V was clipped by 4 bases and J by 8 bases; unmatched bases: 14. Per the germline V gene, CDR1 is SGHRS and CDR2 is YFSETQ. CDR3 region: CASSGLRTGVVGELFF. The CDR3 DNA follows: TGCGCCAGCAGCGGATTGCGGACAGGAGTGGTGGGGGAGCTGTTTTTT.

This clone appeared a few times. The CDR3 region has the DNA TGTGCCAGCAGCTTACAGGGGGCAGATCAGCCCCAGCATTTT. Its protein is CASSLQGADQPQHF. The J gene is TRBJ1-5, the V gene TRBV7-2; TRBD1 matches at 8 bases. This CDR3 region has 14 residues. Trimming removed 2 bases from V and 5 bases from J; junction bases left unmatched: 2. CDR1 and CDR2 (germline): SGHTA, FQGNSA. The full variable domain, rest sourced from reference TRBV7-2 and TRBJ1-5, is GAGVSQSPSNKVTEKGKDVELRCDPISGHTALYWYRQSLGQGLEFLIYFQGNSAPDKSGLPSDRFSAERTGGSVSTLTIQRTQQEDSAVYLCASSLQGADQPQHFGDGTRLSIL.

This clone was seen a handful of times. As DNA, the CDR3 is TGTGCCAGCAGTGAAGGGTCGAGCGGAGCTTTCTTT. It codes for CASSEGSSGAFF. The chain links TRBV25-1 to TRBJ1-1, with unresolved D. With 2 bases removed from V and 10 bases from J, the gap between germline ends came to 11 bases. This CDR3 contains 12 residues. Germline lookup yields CDR1 MGHDK and CDR2 SYGVNS.

This clone was seen repeatedly, ten times or more. In DNA form, the CDR3 reads TGTGCCAGCAGTTGGACAGGGGATTTCGGTGAGACCCAGTACTTC. It codes for CASSWTGDFGETQYF. The chain joins TRBV27 to TRBJ2-5; TRBD1 matches at 9 bases. The CDR3 is made up of 15 amino acids. Germline trimming cut 4 bases from V and 5 bases from J; bases unmatched to any gene: 8. The germline CDR1 and CDR2 sequences are MNHEY and SMNVEV (reference sequence).

The rearrangement links TRBV7-2 to TRBJ1-2; D is ambiguous. The germline V and J ends were trimmed by 5 bases and 4 bases, with 5 bases remaining between them. This CDR3 spans 11 amino acids. Germline CDR1 is SGHTA and CDR2 is FQGNSA. In DNA, the CDR3 is TGTGCCAGCAGCCCCCGCTATGGCTACACCTTC. Amino acid sequence: CASSPRYGYTF.

This clone showed up many times. V is TRBV11-1 and J is TRBJ1-4, with 7 bases aligning to TRBD1. Trimming cost V 5 bases and J 6 bases; bases outside gene matches: 6. Per germline, CDR1 SGHAT and CDR2 FQDESV (reference sequence). The CDR3 consists of 14 residues. The CDR3 nucleotides read TGTGCCAGCAGCCCCCGGGACAGCTATGAAAAACTGTTTTTT. This codes for CASSPRDSYEKLFF. The variable domain in full, with the rest retrieved from reference TRBV11-1 and TRBJ1-4, is EAEVAQSPRYKITEKSQAVAFWCDPISGHATLYWYRQILGQGPELLVQFQDESVVDDSQLPKDRFSAERLKGVDSTLKIQPAELGDSAMYLCASSPRDSYEKLFFGSGTQLSVL.

This clone was seen at least ten times. V usage is TRBV19 and J usage is TRBJ1-2; perhaps TRBD1 as D (6 bases). V lost 4 bases, J lost 4 bases, and 13 bases lay in between. Germline-derived CDR1 and CDR2 are LNHDA and SQIVND (reference sequence). The CDR3 has 14 residues. Written as DNA, the CDR3 is TGTGCCAGTAGTAGGGCAGGGGAGTCCTATGGCTACACCTTC. Protein product: CASSRAGESYGYTF.

This clone has a count of ten or more. This chain uses TRBV5-5 with TRBJ2-5, with 8 nucleotides matching TRBD2. Germline CDR1 SGHKS, CDR2 YYEKEE (reference sequence). This CDR3 spans 16 amino acids. The junction had 9 bases not matched to a gene; V was cut back by 3 bases and J by 2 bases. In DNA, the CDR3 is TGTGCCAGCAGCTCATCAACGGGACTAGGGCAAGAGACCCAGTACTTC. Amino acid sequence: CASSSSTGLGQETQYF.

V gene TRBV15 combines with J gene TRBJ2-1; 10 nucleotides line up with TRBD1. CDR3 size: 16 residues. Per the germline V gene, CDR1 is LNHNV and CDR2 is YYDKDF (reference sequence). V shed 1 base, J shed 7 bases, and the junction held 7 bases outside the gene matches. The CDR3 coding sequence is TGTGCCACCAGCAGAGCCGGGACAGGGGTTGGGAATGAGCAGTTCTTC. Amino acid sequence: CATSRAGTGVGNEQFF. Complete variable domain (other parts from reference TRBV15 and TRBJ2-1): DAMVIQNPRYQVTQFGKPVTLSCSQTLNHNVMYWYQQKSSQAPKLLFHYYDKDFNNEADTPDNFQSRRPNTSFCFLDIRSPGLGDTAMYLCATSRAGTGVGNEQFFGPGTRLTVL.